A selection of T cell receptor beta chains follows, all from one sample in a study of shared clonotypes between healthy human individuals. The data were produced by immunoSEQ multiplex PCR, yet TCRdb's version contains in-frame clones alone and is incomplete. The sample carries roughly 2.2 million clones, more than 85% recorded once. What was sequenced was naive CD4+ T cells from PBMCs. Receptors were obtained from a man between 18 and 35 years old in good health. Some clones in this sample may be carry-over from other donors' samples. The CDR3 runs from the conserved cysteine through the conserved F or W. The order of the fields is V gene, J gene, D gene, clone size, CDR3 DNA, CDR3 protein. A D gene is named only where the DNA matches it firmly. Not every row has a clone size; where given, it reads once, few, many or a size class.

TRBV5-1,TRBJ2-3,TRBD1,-,TGCGCCAGCAGCTTAGGGACAGGGGGCCCGTTGCAGTATTTT,CASSLGTGGPLQYF
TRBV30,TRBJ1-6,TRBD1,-,TGTGCCTGGAGTGACGACAGGGATTCACCCCTCCACTTT,CAWSDDRDSPLHF
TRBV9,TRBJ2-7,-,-,TGTGCCAGCAGTGCCCAGCTAGGGGAGCAGTACTTC,CASSAQLGEQYF
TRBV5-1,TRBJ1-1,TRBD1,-,TGCGCCAGCAGCTTGCGGGACAGGGGCTCTGAAGCTTTCTTT,CASSLRDRGSEAFF
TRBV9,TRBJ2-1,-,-,TGTGCCAGCAGCCTCCTGAGTAGCACATCCTACAATGAGCAGTTCTTC,CASSLLSSTSYNEQFF
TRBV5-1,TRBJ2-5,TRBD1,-,TGCGCCAGCAGTCACAGGGGGCTAGGAGAGACCCAGTACTTC,CASSHRGLGETQYF
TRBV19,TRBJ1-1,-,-,TGTGCCAGTAGTATAGAGGGACACACTGAAGCTTTCTTT,CASSIEGHTEAFF
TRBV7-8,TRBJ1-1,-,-,TGTGCCAGCAGCCGTGGTCAGCATAACACTGAAGCTTTCTTT,CASSRGQHNTEAFF
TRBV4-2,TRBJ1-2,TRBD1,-,TGTGCCAGCAGCCTCCCGGGACAGGGTTTTGCTGGCTACACCTTC,CASSLPGQGFAGYTF
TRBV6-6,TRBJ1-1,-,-,TGTGCCAGCAGCAGTAATGTGATCACTGAAGCTTTCTTT,CASSSNVITEAFF
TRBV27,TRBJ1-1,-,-,TGTGCCAGCAGTTTATTCGCGGGGGTAGGGGCCACTGAAGCTTTCTTT,CASSLFAGVGATEAFF
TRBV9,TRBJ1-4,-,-,TGTGCCAGCACCCGAGACAGCTATAATGAAAAACTGTTTTTT,CASTRDSYNEKLFF
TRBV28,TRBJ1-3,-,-,TGTGCCAGCAGTTTGTGGCAGAACAGTGGAAACACCATATATTTT,CASSLWQNSGNTIYF
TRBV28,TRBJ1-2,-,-,TGTGCCAGCAGTTTGAGGGGACCGGGCGGTACTTATGGCTACACCTTC,CASSLRGPGGTYGYTF
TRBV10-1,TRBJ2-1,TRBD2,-,TGCGCCAGCAGTGAGTCGAGGGCGGGAGGGCCTCGGGAGCAGTTCTTC,CASSESRAGGPREQFF
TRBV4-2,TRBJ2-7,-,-,TGTGCCAGCAGCCAAGACTATAACGGAGACTACGAGCAGTACTTC,CASSQDYNGDYEQYF
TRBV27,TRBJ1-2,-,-,TGTGCCAGCAGAAATGGGGCGACCTATGGCTACACCTTC,CASRNGATYGYTF
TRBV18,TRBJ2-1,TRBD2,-,TGTGCCAGCTCACCACCGGGACTAGCGCCGAATGAGCAGTTCTTC,CASSPPGLAPNEQFF
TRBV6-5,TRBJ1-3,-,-,TGTGCCAGCAAGCGAGTTCAGGGAAACACCATATATTTT,CASKRVQGNTIYF
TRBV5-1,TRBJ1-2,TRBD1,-,TGCGCCAGCAGCTATCTGTCGGGACAGGGGGAGGGCTACACCTTC,CASSYLSGQGEGYTF
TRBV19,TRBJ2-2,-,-,TGTGCCAGTAGTATCGGGAGCGTTTTCACCGGGGAGCTGTTTTTT,CASSIGSVFTGELFF
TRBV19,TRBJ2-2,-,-,TGTGCCAGTAATCCGAGGGGGCGGGAGAAAACCGGGGAGCTGTTTTTT,CASNPRGREKTGELFF
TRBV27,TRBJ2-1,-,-,TGTGCCAGTTCTAGCGCCTTCGCCTACAATGAGCAGTTCTTC,CASSSAFAYNEQFF
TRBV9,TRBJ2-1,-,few,TGTGCCAGCAGCGTAGACGCTAGCAGCTACAATGAGCAGTTCTTC,CASSVDASSYNEQFF
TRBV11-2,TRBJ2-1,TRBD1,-,TGTGCCAGCAGTTCGACAGGGGTTGCACACAATGAGCAGTTCTTC,CASSSTGVAHNEQFF
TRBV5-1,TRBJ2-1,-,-,TGCGCCAGCAGCCTACCCAGCGGCAATGAGCAGTTCTTC,CASSLPSGNEQFF